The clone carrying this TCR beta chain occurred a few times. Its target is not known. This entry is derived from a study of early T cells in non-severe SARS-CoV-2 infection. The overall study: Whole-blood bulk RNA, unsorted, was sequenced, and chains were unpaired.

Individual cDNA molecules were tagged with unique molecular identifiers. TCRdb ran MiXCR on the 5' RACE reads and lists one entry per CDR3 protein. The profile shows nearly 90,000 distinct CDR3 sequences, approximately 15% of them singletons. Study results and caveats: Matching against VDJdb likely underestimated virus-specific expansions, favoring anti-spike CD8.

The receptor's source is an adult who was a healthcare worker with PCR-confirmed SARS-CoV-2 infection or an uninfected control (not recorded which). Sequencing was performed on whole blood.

The CDR3 reads CASREDRGRPNQPQHF. In DNA form, the CDR3 reads TGTGCCAGCAGGGAGGACAGGGGGCGTCCCAATCAGCCCCAGCATTTT. This rearrangement joins TRBV6-5 to TRBJ1-5, with 11 bases that match TRBD1. The V segment lost 6 bases and the J segment 3 bases; nucleotides outside the gene matches: 7. CDR3 length: 16 residues. CDR1 is MNHEY, CDR2 SVGAGI, per germline.